Listed here are 14 T cell receptor beta chains from one sample, sequenced in a study of OX40 agonist ivuxolimab in advanced cancers. TCRdb keeps only in-frame clones here, not all; method: immunoSEQ multiplex PCR. This repertoire shows about 99,000 clones, 75% to 95% found once; its top ten account for about 0.31%. The specimen was CD4+ or CD8+ T cells sorted from blood, collected in a trial of the OX40 agonist ivuxolimab. The receptor set was obtained from an adult with an advanced solid tumor such as melanoma, head and neck, liver or kidney cancer.

The J gene is TRBJ2-2, the V gene TRBV15, with D maybe TRBD2 (6 bases). From germline, CDR1 is LNHNV and CDR2 YYDKDF (reference sequence). This CDR3 is built from 14 residues. The V end lost 5 bases, the J end lost 7 bases, and 14 bases lay between the germline ends. CDR3 amino acids: CATSRAGSVGELFF. CDR3 bases: TGTGCCACCAGCCGGGCGGGATCGGTCGGGGAGCTGTTTTTT.

DNA for the CDR3: TGTGCCAGCAGCTTAGCGTATGTAGAGACCCAGTACTTC. As protein: CASSLAYVETQYF. The genes are TRBV7-9 and TRBJ2-5; D is unresolved. Germline V gene sequence: CDR1 SEHNR, CDR2 FQNEAQ (reference sequence). This CDR3 contains 13 residues. Trimming stripped 0 bases from V and 4 bases from J, with 6 bases between.

The chain joins TRBV7-2 to TRBJ2-2, with D perhaps being TRBD1 or TRBD2 (5 bases each). The CDR3 extends over 15 amino acids. Looked up from germline, CDR1 is SGHTA and CDR2 is FQGNSA. V shed 5 bases and J shed 0 bases, with 10 bases lying between them. The CDR3 here is CASSPGTTNTGELFF. The CDR3 coding sequence is TGTGCCAGCAGCCCCGGGACGACGAACACCGGGGAGCTGTTTTTT.

The chain couples TRBV28 to TRBJ2-6; 7 bases match TRBD2. The CDR3 runs to 16 residues. CDR1 MDHEN and CDR2 SYDVKM come from the germline V gene. V shed 7 bases and J 4 bases; nucleotides not matched to a gene: 10. CDR3 region: CASNRYGGLGANVLTF. Here the CDR3 DNA reads TGTGCCAGCAACCGATATGGGGGACTAGGGGCCAACGTCCTGACTTTC.

The V gene is TRBV21-1, the J gene TRBJ2-3; TRBD2 is taken as the D call from the table, unchecked against the DNA. TRBV21-1 is a documented pseudogene. The CDR3 has 14 amino acids. The CDR3 nucleotides are TGTGCCAGCAGCAATCCTAGTGGCACAGATACGCAGTATTTT. It yields the protein CASSNPSGTDTQYF.

The rearrangement uses TRBV7-6 and TRBJ2-1, with D possibly TRBD1 on 5 matching bases. Germline V lookup: CDR1 SGHVS, CDR2 FNYEAQ. Trimming stripped 1 base from V and 5 bases from J, with 21 bases between. The CDR3 totals 18 residues. The CDR3 DNA reads TGTGCCAGCAGCTTAGGGGGCCGAGGAGTCTACCGGGACAATGAGCAGTTCTTC. Residues: CASSLGGRGVYRDNEQFF.

The chain joins TRBV11-2 to TRBJ2-7; D perhaps matches TRBD1 (6 bases). The germline V gene encodes CDR1 SGHAT and CDR2 FQNNGV. The germline V and J ends were trimmed by 4 bases and 4 bases, with 11 bases remaining between them. The CDR3 is made up of 13 amino acids. The CDR3 here is CASSSRTEYEQYF. The CDR3, as DNA: TGTGCCAGCAGCTCCCGGACAGAATACGAGCAGTACTTC.

This chain links TRBV25-1 with TRBJ1-1, with no clear D. This CDR3 region has 13 residues. From germline, CDR1 is MGHDK and CDR2 SYGVNS. Trimming stripped 7 bases from V and 5 bases from J, with 14 bases between. CDR3: CASTGLGRTEAFF. The CDR3 coding sequence is TGTGCCAGCACCGGATTAGGTAGAACTGAAGCTTTCTTT. The variable domain in full, completed from reference TRBV25-1 and TRBJ1-1, reads EADIYQTPRYLVIGTGKKITLECSQTMGHDKMYWYQQDPGMELHLIHYSYGVNSTEKGDLSSESTVSRIRTEHFPLTLESARPSHTSQYLCASTGLGRTEAFFGQGTRLTVV.

J is TRBJ2-7 and V is TRBV7-2, with 9 bases lining up with TRBD2. Germline assignment: CDR1 SGHTA and CDR2 FQGNSA. Trimming took 0 bases from V and 2 from J; bases not matched to a gene: 5. The CDR3 covers 16 residues. The CDR3 here is CASSLAASGATYEQYF. The CDR3 region has the DNA TGTGCCAGCAGCTTAGCAGCTAGCGGGGCAACCTACGAGCAGTACTTC.

The chain links TRBV4-3 to TRBJ2-2; D remains unclear. Looked up from germline, CDR1 is LGHNA and CDR2 is YSLEER. V lost 2 bases to trimming and J lost 4 bases, with 11 bases between them. The CDR3 has 15 amino acids. CDR3 region: CASSQQQSVTGELFF. DNA for the CDR3: TGCGCCAGCAGCCAACAACAGTCCGTCACCGGGGAGCTGTTTTTT.

CDR3 sequence reads: CASGAGASSQQYF. DNA for the CDR3: TGTGCCTCTGGAGCGGGAGCCAGTTCGCAGCAGTACTTC. This chain links TRBV6-5 with TRBJ2-7; 8 bases map to TRBD2. This CDR3 contains 13 residues. V was clipped by 11 bases and J by 8 bases; unmatched bases: 14. The germline CDR1 and CDR2 sequences are MNHEY and SVGAGI.

V gene TRBV9 combines with J gene TRBJ1-6, with D perhaps TRBD1 (5 bases). Trimming left V 7 bases short and J 4 bases short, with 9 bases between. The CDR3 has 13 amino acids. CDR1 is SGDLS, CDR2 YYNGEE, per germline. CDR3 bases: TGTGCCAGCGGCAGGGAATATAATTCACCCCTCCACTTT. Protein sequence: CASGREYNSPLHF. Using reference TRBV9 and TRBJ1-6 for the parts outside the CDR3, the full variable domain is DSGVTQTPKHLITATGQRVTLRCSPRSGDLSVYWYQQSLDQGLQFLIQYYNGEERAKGNILERFSAQQFPDLHSELNLSSLELGDSALYFCASGREYNSPLHFGNGTRLTVT.

The V call is TRBV28, the J call TRBJ2-7, with 9 positions matching TRBD1. Germline CDR1 reads MDHEN; CDR2 reads SYDVKM. The trim removed 2 bases at V and 1 base at J, leaving 12 bases unmatched. This CDR3 spans 18 amino acids. The CDR3 is CASSLAGTGFLKSYEQYF. For the CDR3, the DNA is TGTGCCAGCAGTTTAGCCGGGACAGGGTTCCTAAAATCCTACGAGCAGTACTTC.

The DNA of the CDR3 is TGTGCCAGCAGCTCCCGACAGGGACTCTACGAGCAGTACTTC. Translating it yields CASSSRQGLYEQYF. V and J are TRBV5-6 and TRBJ2-7, with a possible D match to TRBD1 (7 bases). The CDR3 runs 14 residues. Germline CDR1 and CDR2: SGHDT and YYEEEE. V was pared by 3 bases and J by 3 bases, with 13 bases between.